The entry below gives a single TCR beta chain sequence along with its context. No antigen is known for it. The sample originates from a study of T cell repertoires in cytomegalovirus infection. The overall study: CMV epitopes in the study were HLA-C-restricted (recently identified) and HLA-B-restricted (well studied). Study-wide results and limits: Summed public TCR beta family frequency identified CMV carriers bearing the relevant HLA. HLA-C-restricted TCR beta clonotypes specific for CMV led the ex vivo response.

TCRdb reprocessed the reads with MiXCR, giving one entry per CDR3 protein. The sample has approximately 1,000,000 distinct CDR3 sequences, approximately 30% seen once. Germline-derived CDR1 and CDR2 are KGHSH and LQKENI. CDR3 length equals 16 residues. V was clipped by 2 bases and J by 0 bases; unmatched bases: 3. Sequences were derived from cultured CD8+ T cells from PBMCs, sampled from culture after CMV antigen stimulation. V is TRBV18 and J is TRBJ2-3; 9 nucleotides match TRBD2. The source of this sequence is a human donor in good health (CMV status not recorded). Some clones in this sample may be carry-over from other donors' samples. CDR3 residues: CASSPDAGGSTDTQYF. In DNA form, the CDR3 reads TGTGCCAGCTCACCAGACGCGGGGGGGAGCACAGATACGCAGTATTTT.